A selection of T cell receptor beta chains follows, all from one sample in a study of cytomegalovirus exposure and HLA in healthy donors. Sequencing was performed with immunoSEQ multiplex PCR; in TCRdb, only in-frame clones are kept and a portion is missing. The sample lists over 150,000 clones; 75% to 90% were seen once. The sample was PBMCs. These receptors all stem from a man aged 30-40 years in good health and CMV-seropositive. Each CDR3 is given with its conserved first and last residue. The order of the fields is D gene, clone size, J gene, V gene, CDR3 DNA, CDR3 protein. A D gene is named only where the DNA matches it firmly. Some rows mark clone size as missing; the rest say once, few, many or name a class of expanded clone.

-	-	TRBJ2-2	TRBV18	TGTGCCAGCTCACCTTGGACAGACCTGAACACCGGGGAGCTGTTTTTT	CASSPWTDLNTGELFF
-	-	TRBJ2-6	TRBV9	TGTGCCAGCAGCGCGGGGTTGGGCTCTGGGGCCAACGTCCTGACTTTC	CASSAGLGSGANVLTF
TRBD2	-	TRBJ2-5	TRBV2	TGTGCCAGCAGTGAAGGGGTACTAGCGGGACAAGAGACCCAGTACTTC	CASSEGVLAGQETQYF
-	-	TRBJ2-1	TRBV7-9	TGTGCCAGCAGCTGGAGCTACAATGAGCAGTTCTTC	CASSWSYNEQFF
-	-	TRBJ1-1	TRBV5-6	TGTGCCAGCAGCCCTGGTACCAGGAACACTGAAGCTTTCTTT	CASSPGTRNTEAFF
TRBD2	-	TRBJ2-3	TRBV19	TGTGCCAGTAGTATCCCTCGGGGGGGAAGCACAGATACGCAGTATTTT	CASSIPRGGSTDTQYF
-	-	TRBJ1-3	TRBV7-2	TGTGCCAGCAGCTTAGATTTTAACAGAGGAAACACCATATATTTT	CASSLDFNRGNTIYF
TRBD1	-	TRBJ2-7	TRBV10-1	TGCGCCAGCAGCCGGGACAGTTCCTACGAGCAGTACTTC	CASSRDSSYEQYF
-	-	TRBJ2-3	TRBV11-3	TGTGCCAGCAGCTTAGATCCCTCAGATACGCAGTATTTT	CASSLDPSDTQYF
TRBD1	-	TRBJ1-5	TRBV7-2	TGTGCCAGCAGCCTCCAGGGGGCATGGAATCAGCCCCAGCATTTT	CASSLQGAWNQPQHF
TRBD1	-	TRBJ2-4	TRBV27	TGTGCCAGCAGCGGACAGGGCGTAAACATTCAGTACTTC	CASSGQGVNIQYF
TRBD2	-	TRBJ2-1	TRBV7-9	TGTGCCAGCAGCCCTGGACTAGCGGGAGTCGATGAGCAGTTCTTC	CASSPGLAGVDEQFF
TRBD2	once	TRBJ2-2	TRBV7-9	TGTGCCAGCAGCTTTGGCGGGAGGGCCCGCGGCGGGGAGCTGTTTTTT	CASSFGGRARGGELFF
TRBD2	-	TRBJ2-7	TRBV6-1	TGTGCCAGCAGTGATCTGGGACTATACTACGAGCAGTACTTC	CASSDLGLYYEQYF
-	-	TRBJ2-1	TRBV27	TGTGCCAGCAGTGACAACTACAATGAGCAGTTCTTC	CASSDNYNEQFF
-	-	TRBJ1-2	TRBV7-2	TGTGCCAGCAGCTCGGCAGGGTCCGGTGGCTACACCTTC	CASSSAGSGGYTF
TRBD2	-	TRBJ2-5	TRBV10-3	TGTGCCATCAGTGAGTCATTCCGGGCTAGCGGGAGAGGGGAGACCCAGTACTTC	CAISESFRASGRGETQYF
-	-	TRBJ1-1	TRBV5-1	TGCGCCAGCAGCTTCGCCGGGGACACTGAAGCTTTCTTT	CASSFAGDTEAFF
-	-	TRBJ2-2	TRBV27	TGTGCCAGCACAGGGCTTGCCGGGGAGCTGTTTTTT	CASTGLAGELFF
-	-	TRBJ2-5	TRBV27	TGTGCCAGCAGTTTATCGGCTCCGGGGGAGACCCAGTACTTC	CASSLSAPGETQYF
-	-	TRBJ1-2	TRBV5-1	TGCGCCAGCAGCTTGAGTGGGGGGGCTAACTATGGCTACACCTTC	CASSLSGGANYGYTF
TRBD2	once	TRBJ2-7	TRBV7-8	TGTGCCAGCAGCTCAGGACTAGCGGGGTACGAGCAGTACTTC	CASSSGLAGYEQYF
TRBD1	-	TRBJ1-6	TRBV29-1	TGCAGCGCTCGGACAGGGGGAAATTCACCCCTCCACTTT	CSARTGGNSPLHF
TRBD2	-	TRBJ2-1	TRBV2	TGTGCCAGCACTAGCGGGAGGCAACCACAGGAGCAGTTCTTC	CASTSGRQPQEQFF